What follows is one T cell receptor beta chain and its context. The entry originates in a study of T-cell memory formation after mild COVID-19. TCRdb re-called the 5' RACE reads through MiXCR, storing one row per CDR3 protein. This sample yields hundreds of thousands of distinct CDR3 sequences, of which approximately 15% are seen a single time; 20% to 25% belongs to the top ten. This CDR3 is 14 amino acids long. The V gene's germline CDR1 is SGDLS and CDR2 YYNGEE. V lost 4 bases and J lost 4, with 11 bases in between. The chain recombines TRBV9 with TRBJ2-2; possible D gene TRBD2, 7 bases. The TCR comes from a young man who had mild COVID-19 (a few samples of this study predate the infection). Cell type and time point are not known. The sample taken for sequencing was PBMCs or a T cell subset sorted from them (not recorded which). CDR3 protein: CASSLGGATGELFF. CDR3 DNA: TGTGCCAGCAGCTTGGGGGGGGCCACCGGGGAGCTGTTTTTT.